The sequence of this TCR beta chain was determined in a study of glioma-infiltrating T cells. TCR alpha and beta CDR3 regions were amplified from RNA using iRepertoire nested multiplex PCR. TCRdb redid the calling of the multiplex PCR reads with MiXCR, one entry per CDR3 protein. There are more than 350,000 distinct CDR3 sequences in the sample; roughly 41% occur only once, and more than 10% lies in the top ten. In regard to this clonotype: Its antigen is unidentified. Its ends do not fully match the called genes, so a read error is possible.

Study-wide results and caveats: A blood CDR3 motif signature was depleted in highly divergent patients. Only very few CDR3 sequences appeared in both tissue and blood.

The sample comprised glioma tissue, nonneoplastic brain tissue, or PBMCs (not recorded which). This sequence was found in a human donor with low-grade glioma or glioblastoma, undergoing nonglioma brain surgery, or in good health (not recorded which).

CDR3 region: CSAPDRGKERLFF. The CDR3 DNA is TGCAGTGCCCCGGACAGGGGTAAGGAAAGACTGTTTTTT. The chain has TRBV20-1 and TRBJ1-4; 9 positions agree with TRBD1. The CDR3 totals 13 residues. Per germline, CDR1 DFQATT and CDR2 SNEGSKA (reference sequence).